This T cell receptor beta chain was documented in a study of blood T cell repertoires in COVID-19. Across the study: The analysed material was cDNA or gDNA that came from T cells, B-cell-depleted T cells, or PBMCs.

Those enrolled, adults aged 18 to 89 years, came from about two dozen US areas. Donors in Cohort 3 counted as recovered after two negative PCRs, clearance, or symptom resolution. The germline V and J ends were trimmed by 0 bases and 6 bases, with 12 bases remaining between them. The CDR3 consists of 15 residues. Germline lookup yields CDR1 SGDLS and CDR2 YYNGEE. Clones were sequenced by immunoSEQ multiplex PCR, and TCRdb holds only the in-frame ones, with some missing. The sample lists about 140,000 clones, about nine tenths occurring once. What was sequenced was PBMCs or T cells enriched from blood (not recorded which). The clonotype comes from a man aged 55 to 69 who had recovered from COVID-19. This chain connects TRBV9 to TRBJ1-4; possible D gene TRBD1, 5 bases. The CDR3 loop is CASSVVGGGHEKLFF. Here the CDR3 DNA reads TGTGCCAGCAGCGTAGTTGGCGGGGGTCATGAAAAACTGTTTTTT.